This T cell receptor beta chain was obtained from a study of blood T cell repertoires in COVID-19. For the study at large: PBMCs, B-cell-depleted T cells, or T cells provided the cDNA or gDNA that made up the material.

The CDR3 extends over 12 amino acids. Germline CDR1 and CDR2: MNHNY and SVGAGI (reference sequence). Deletions cut 2 bases from V and 3 bases from J, with 2 bases between. Per the study methods: Estimation of nucleated cell counts was performed using reference gene primer amplification. Produced via immunoSEQ multiplex PCR; TCRdb's table is partial and in-frame only. V and J calls and clone size are those listed in that table; D and trimming were worked out from the DNA. The sample records around 150,000 clones, approximately 86% being singletons. The sequence was collected from a woman aged 55-69 years with active or convalescent COVID-19. This rearrangement joins TRBV6-6 to TRBJ1-3; the D is unclear. Material: peripheral blood. The CDR3 coding sequence is TGTGCCAGCAGTTACCGTGGAAACACCATATATTTT. It encodes CASSYRGNTIYF.